This T cell receptor beta chain was recovered during a study of cytomegalovirus exposure and HLA in healthy donors. The PCR had 60 Vbeta and 13 Jbeta primers. Here immunoSEQ multiplex PCR was the method, and the copy in TCRdb shows in-frame clones only, minus some. The table has approximately 79,000 clones, more than 60% seen once. General study findings and limits: TCR beta V- and J-gene trimming was later associated with a missense DCLRE1C variant. Sequencing probably produced one cluster of sequence variants that were highly shared. Analysis performed later showed TCR beta chains linked to HLA being more clonally expanded than equally common others. An assumption of roughly uniform sequencing depth across donors underlay the presence/absence analyses.

As to this clone: The antigen is not known. This CDR3 is also generated by other DNA sequences in the sample.

Germline values: CDR1 MDHEN, CDR2 SYDVKM. This CDR3 is 15 amino acids long. Trimming removed 2 bases at V and 0 bases at J, with 7 bases between. This receptor was taken from a boy aged 5-17 years in good health and CMV-seronegative. Sequencing input: PBMCs. The chain joins TRBV28 to TRBJ1-4; D is uncertain. The CDR3 region has the DNA TGTGCCAGCAGTTTACAGGCAGCAACTAATGAAAAACTGTTTTTT. Translating it yields CASSLQAATNEKLFF.